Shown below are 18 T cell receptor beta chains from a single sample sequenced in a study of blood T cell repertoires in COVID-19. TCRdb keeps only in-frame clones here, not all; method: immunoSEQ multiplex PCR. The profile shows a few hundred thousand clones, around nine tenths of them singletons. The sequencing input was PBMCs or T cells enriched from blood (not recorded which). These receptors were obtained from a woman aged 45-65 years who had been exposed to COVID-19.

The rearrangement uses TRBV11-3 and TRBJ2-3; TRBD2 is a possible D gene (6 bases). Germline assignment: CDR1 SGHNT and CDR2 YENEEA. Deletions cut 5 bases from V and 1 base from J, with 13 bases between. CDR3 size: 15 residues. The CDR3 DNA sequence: TGTGCCAGCAGCCTCACGGGACTCGGCACAGATACGCAGTATTTT. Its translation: CASSLTGLGTDTQYF.

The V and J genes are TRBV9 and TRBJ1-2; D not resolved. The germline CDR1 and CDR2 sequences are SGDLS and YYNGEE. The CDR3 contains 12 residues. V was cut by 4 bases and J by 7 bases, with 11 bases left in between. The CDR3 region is CASSPPPGGYTF. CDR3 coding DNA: TGTGCCAGCAGCCCCCCCCCGGGTGGCTACACCTTC.

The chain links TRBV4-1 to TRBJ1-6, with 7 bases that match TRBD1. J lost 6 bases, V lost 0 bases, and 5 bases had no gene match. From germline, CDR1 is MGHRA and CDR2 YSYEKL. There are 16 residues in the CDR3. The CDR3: CASSQDGQGVNSPLHF. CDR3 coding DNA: TGCGCCAGCAGCCAAGATGGGCAGGGGGTTAATTCACCCCTCCACTTT.

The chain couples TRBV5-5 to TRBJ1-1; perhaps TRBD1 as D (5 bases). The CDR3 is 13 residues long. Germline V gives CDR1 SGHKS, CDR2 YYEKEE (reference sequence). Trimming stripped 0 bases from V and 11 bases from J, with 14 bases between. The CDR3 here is CASSLEEGRKAFF. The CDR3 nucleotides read TGTGCCAGCAGCTTGGAGGAGGGACGGAAGGCTTTCTTT.

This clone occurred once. The CDR3 protein is CASAKAAGSTEAFF. The CDR3 DNA is TGCGCCAGCGCTAAGGCAGCGGGCAGCACTGAAGCTTTCTTT. The rearrangement uses TRBV10-2 and TRBJ1-1; no firm D call. This CDR3 is 14 amino acids long. Germline V gives CDR1 WSHSY, CDR2 SAAADI. V was clipped by 8 bases and J by 4 bases, with 17 bases between them.

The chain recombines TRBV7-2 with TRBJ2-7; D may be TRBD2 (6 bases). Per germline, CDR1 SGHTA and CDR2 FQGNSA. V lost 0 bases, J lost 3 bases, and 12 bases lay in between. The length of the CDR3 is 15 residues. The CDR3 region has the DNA TGTGCCAGCAGCTTAGCCCGGGGGACCTACTACGAGCAGTACTTC. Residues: CASSLARGTYYEQYF. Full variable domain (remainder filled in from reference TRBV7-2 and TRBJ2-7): GAGVSQSPSNKVTEKGKDVELRCDPISGHTALYWYRQSLGQGLEFLIYFQGNSAPDKSGLPSDRFSAERTGGSVSTLTIQRTQQEDSAVYLCASSLARGTYYEQYFGPGTRLTVT.

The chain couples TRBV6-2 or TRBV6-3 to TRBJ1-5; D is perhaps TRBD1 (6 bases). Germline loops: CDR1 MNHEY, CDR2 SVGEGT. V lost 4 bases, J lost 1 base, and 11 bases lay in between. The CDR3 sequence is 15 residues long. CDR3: CASSFQGRSNQPQHF. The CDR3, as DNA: TGTGCCAGCAGTTTCCAGGGGCGCAGCAATCAGCCCCAGCATTTT.

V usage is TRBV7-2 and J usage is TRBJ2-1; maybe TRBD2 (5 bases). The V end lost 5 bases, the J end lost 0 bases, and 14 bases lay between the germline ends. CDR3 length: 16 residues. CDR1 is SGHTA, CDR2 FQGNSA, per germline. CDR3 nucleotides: TGTGCCAGCAGCCTCTTTAAGCGGAGCTCCTACAATGAGCAGTTCTTC. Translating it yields CASSLFKRSSYNEQFF.

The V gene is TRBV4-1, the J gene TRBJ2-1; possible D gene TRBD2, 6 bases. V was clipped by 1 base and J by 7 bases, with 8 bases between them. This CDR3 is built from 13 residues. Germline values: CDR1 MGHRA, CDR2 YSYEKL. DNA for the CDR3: TGCGCCAGCAGCCAAGGGGCGGGAAATGAGCAGTTCTTC. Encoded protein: CASSQGAGNEQFF.

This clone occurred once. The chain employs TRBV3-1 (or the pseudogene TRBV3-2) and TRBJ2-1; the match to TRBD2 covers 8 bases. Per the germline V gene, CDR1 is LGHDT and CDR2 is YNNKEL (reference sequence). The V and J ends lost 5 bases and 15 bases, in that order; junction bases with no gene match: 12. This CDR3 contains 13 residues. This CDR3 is CASSKIEAGVLFF. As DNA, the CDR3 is TGTGCCAGCAGCAAAATAGAAGCGGGGGTATTGTTCTTC.

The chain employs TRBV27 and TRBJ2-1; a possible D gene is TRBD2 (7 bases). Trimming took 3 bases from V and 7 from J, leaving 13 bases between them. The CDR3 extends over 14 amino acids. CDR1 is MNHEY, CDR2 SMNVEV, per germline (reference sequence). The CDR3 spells CASSFRGAPNEQFF. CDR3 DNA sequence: TGTGCCAGCAGTTTCCGGGGGGCGCCTAATGAGCAGTTCTTC.

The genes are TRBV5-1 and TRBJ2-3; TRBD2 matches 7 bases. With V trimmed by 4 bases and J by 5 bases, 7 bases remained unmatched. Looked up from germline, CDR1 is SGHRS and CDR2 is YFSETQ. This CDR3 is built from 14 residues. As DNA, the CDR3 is TGCGCCAGCAGCGCCCTAGCGGCCGAAGATACGCAGTATTTT. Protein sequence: CASSALAAEDTQYF.

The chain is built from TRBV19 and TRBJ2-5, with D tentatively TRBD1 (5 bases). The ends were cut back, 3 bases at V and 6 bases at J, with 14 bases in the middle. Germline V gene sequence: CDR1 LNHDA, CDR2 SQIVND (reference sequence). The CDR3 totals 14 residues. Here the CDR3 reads CASSIEKGLKTQYF. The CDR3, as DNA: TGTGCCAGTAGTATTGAGAAGGGGCTAAAGACCCAGTACTTC.

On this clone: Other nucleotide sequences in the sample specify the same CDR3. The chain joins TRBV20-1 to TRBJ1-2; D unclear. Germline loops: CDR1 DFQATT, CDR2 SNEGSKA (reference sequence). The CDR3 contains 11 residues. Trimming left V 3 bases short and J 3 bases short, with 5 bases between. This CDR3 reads CSASRDYGYTF. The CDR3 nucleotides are TGCAGTGCTAGTCGGGACTATGGCTACACCTTC.

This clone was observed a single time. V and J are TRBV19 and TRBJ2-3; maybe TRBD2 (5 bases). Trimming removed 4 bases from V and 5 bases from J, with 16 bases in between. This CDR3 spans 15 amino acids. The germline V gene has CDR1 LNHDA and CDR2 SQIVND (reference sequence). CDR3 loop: CASSNARAQQDTQYF. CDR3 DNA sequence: TGTGCCAGTAGTAACGCGAGGGCACAGCAAGATACGCAGTATTTT.

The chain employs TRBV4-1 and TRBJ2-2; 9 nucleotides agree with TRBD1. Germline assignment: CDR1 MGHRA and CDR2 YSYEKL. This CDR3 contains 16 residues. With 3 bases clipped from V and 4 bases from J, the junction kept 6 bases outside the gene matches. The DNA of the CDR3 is TGCGCCAGCAGCCACGCGGGACAGGGAGGCACCGGGGAGCTGTTTTTT. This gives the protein CASSHAGQGGTGELFF.

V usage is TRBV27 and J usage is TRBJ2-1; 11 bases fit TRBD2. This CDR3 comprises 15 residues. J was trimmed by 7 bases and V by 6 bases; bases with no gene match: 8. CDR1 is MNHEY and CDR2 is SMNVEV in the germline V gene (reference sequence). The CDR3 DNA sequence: TGTGCCAGCAGAATTAGCGGGGGGGCATTTAATGAGCAGTTCTTC. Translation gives CASRISGGAFNEQFF.

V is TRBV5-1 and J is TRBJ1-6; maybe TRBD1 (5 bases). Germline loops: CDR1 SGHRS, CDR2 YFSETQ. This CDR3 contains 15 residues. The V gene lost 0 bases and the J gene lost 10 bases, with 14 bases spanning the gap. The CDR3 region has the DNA TGCGCCAGCAGCTTGGACATCGAAACAGGCTCACCCCTCCACTTT. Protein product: CASSLDIETGSPLHF. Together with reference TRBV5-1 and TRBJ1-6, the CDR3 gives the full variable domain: KAGVTQTPRYLIKTRGQQVTLSCSPISGHRSVSWYQQTPGQGLQFLFEYFSETQRNKGNFPGRFSGRQFSNSRSEMNVSTLELGDSALYLCASSLDIETGSPLHFGNGTRLTVT.